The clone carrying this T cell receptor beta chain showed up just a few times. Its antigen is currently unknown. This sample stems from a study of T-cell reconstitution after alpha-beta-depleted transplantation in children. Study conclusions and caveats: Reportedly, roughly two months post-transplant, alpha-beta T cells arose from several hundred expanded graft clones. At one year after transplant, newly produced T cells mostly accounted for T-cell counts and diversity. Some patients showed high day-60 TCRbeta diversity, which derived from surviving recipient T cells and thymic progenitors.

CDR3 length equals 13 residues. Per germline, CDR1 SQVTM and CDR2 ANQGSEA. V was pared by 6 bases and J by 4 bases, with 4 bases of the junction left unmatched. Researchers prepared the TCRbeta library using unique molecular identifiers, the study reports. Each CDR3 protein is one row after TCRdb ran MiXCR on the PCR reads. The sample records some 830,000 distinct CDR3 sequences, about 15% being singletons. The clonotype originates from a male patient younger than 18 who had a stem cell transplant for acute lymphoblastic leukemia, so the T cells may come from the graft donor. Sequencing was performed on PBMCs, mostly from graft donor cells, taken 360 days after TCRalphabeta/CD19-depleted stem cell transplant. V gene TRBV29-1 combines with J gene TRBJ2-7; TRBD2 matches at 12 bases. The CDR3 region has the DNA TGCAGCGTCCAGACTAGCGGGAGATACGAGCAGTACTTC. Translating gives CSVQTSGRYEQYF.